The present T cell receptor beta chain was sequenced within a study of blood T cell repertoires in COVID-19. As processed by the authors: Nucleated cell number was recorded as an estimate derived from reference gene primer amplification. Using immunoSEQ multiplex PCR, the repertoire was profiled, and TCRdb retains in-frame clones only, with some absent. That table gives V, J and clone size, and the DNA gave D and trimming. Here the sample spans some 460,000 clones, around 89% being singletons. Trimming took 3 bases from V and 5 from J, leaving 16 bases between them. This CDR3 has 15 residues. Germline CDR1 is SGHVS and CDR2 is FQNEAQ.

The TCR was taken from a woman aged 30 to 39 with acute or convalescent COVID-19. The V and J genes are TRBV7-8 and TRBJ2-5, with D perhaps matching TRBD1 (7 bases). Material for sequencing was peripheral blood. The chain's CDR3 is CASSLRGGGPETQYF. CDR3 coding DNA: TGTGCCAGCAGCTTGAGAGGAGGGGGCCCGGAGACCCAGTACTTC.